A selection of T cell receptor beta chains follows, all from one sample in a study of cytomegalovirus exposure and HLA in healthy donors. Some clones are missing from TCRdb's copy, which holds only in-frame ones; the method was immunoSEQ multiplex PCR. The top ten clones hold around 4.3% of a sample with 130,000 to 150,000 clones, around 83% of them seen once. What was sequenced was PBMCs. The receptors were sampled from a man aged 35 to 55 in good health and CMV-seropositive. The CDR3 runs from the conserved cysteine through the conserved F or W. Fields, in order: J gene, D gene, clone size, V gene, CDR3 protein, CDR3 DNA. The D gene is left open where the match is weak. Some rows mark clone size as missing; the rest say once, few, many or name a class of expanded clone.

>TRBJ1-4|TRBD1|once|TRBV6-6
CAIQGAHYEKLFF
TGTGCCATCCAGGGGGCGCATTATGAAAAACTGTTTTTT
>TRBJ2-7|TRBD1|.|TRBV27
CASSAWDRGGREQYF
TGTGCCAGCAGTGCTTGGGACAGGGGGGGACGCGAGCAGTACTTC
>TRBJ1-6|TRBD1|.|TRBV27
CASSSATGGAYNSPLHF
TGTGCCAGCAGTTCGGCGACAGGGGGCGCCTATAATTCACCCCTCCACTTT
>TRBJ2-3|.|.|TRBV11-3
CASSPPGSGITDTQYF
TGTGCCAGCAGCCCCCCCGGTAGCGGAATCACAGATACGCAGTATTTT
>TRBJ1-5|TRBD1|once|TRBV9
CASSQGGGNQPQHF
TGTGCCAGCAGCCAGGGGGGCGGCAATCAGCCCCAGCATTTT
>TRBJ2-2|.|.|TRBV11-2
CASRKWGDRFTGELFF
TGTGCCAGCAGAAAATGGGGGGACAGATTCACCGGGGAGCTGTTTTTT
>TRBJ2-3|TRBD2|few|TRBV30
CAWSVRGGPTQYF
TGTGCCTGGAGTGTACGGGGGGGCCCTACGCAGTATTTT
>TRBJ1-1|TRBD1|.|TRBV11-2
CASSRRTGELFF
TGTGCCAGCAGCCGCAGAACAGGGGAACTCTTCTTT
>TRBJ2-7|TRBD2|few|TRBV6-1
CASSDYPGGPYEQYF
TGTGCCAGCAGTGATTATCCGGGAGGGCCCTACGAGCAGTACTTC
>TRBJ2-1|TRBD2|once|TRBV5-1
CASSLAIAGGYNEQFF
TGCGCCAGCAGCTTGGCCATTGCGGGAGGATACAATGAGCAGTTCTTC
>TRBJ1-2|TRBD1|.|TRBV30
CAWYTGGGGYTF
TGTGCCTGGTATACAGGGGGAGGAGGCTACACCTTC
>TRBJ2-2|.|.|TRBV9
CASSVRTKGRNTGELFF
TGTGCCAGCAGCGTACGTACTAAGGGGCGGAACACCGGGGAGCTGTTTTTT
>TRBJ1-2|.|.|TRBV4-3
CASSQDFDSAYGYTF
TGCGCCAGCAGCCAAGATTTCGACAGCGCGTATGGCTACACCTTC
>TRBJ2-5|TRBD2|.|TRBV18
CASSPPASGSLTQYF
TGTGCCAGCTCACCACCGGCTAGCGGGAGTCTTACCCAGTACTTC
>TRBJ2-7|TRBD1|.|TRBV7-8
CASSTRTGSDEQYF
TGTGCCAGCAGCACCAGGACAGGGTCCGACGAGCAGTACTTC
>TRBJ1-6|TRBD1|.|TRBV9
CASSPGQGWSPLHF
TGTGCCAGCAGCCCTGGACAGGGATGGTCACCCCTCCACTTT
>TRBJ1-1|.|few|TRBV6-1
CASTPGGHLNTEAFF
TGTGCCAGCACGCCCGGCGGTCACCTGAACACTGAAGCTTTCTTT
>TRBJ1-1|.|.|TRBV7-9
CASARDTFTEAFF
TGTGCCAGTGCCCGGGACACGTTCACTGAAGCTTTCTTT
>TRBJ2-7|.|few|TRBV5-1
CASSLVAAPSNEQYF
TGCGCCAGCAGCTTGGTCGCAGCGCCCTCGAACGAGCAGTACTTC
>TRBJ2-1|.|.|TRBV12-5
CASGLVLRGQSSYNEQFF
TGTGCTAGTGGTTTGGTACTCCGCGGACAGAGCTCCTACAATGAGCAGTTCTTC
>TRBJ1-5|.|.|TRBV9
CASSVDAGSNQPQHF
TGTGCCAGCAGCGTAGATGCAGGGAGCAATCAGCCCCAGCATTTT
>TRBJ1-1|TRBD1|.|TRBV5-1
CASSVSVRQGNTEAFF
TGCGCCAGCAGCGTTAGTGTGCGACAGGGAAACACTGAAGCTTTCTTT
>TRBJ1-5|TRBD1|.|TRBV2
CASAGQRSNQPQHF
TGTGCCAGCGCGGGACAGAGAAGCAATCAGCCCCAGCATTTT
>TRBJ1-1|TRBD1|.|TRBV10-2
CASRSGQPNTEAFF
TGCGCCAGCAGGTCGGGACAGCCGAACACTGAAGCTTTCTTT
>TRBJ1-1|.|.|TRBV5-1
CASLPGNTRAATEAFF
TGCGCCAGCTTACCAGGGAATACCCGTGCAGCCACTGAAGCTTTCTTT
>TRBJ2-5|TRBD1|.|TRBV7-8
CASSSTPPGTGRTSQYF
TGTGCCAGCAGCTCGACCCCGCCCGGGACAGGGAGGACCTCGCAGTACTTC
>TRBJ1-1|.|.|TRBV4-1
CASSQAVTNTEAFF
TGCGCCAGCAGCCAGGCGGTCACGAACACTGAAGCTTTCTTT
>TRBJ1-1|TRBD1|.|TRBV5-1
CASSAGQGARDTEAFF
TGCGCCAGCAGCGCCGGACAGGGGGCTCGTGACACTGAAGCTTTCTTT
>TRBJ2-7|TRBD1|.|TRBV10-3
CAISESPRGNEQYF
TGTGCCATCAGTGAGTCGCCCAGGGGGAACGAGCAGTACTTC
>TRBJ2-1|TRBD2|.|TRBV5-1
CASSFGFGREAKNEQFF
TGCGCCAGCAGCTTCGGGTTCGGGCGGGAGGCGAAGAATGAGCAGTTCTTC
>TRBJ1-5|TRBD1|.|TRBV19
CASIGLPGQGIQPQHF
TGTGCCAGTATTGGGTTGCCGGGACAGGGAATTCAGCCCCAGCATTTT
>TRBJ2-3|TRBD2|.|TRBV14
CASSQGWTSGTTDTQYF
TGTGCCAGCAGCCAAGGGTGGACTAGCGGGACCACAGATACGCAGTATTTT
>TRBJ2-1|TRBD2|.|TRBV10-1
CASSEFSGSRYEQFF
TGCGCCAGCAGTGAATTTAGCGGGAGTCGCTATGAGCAGTTCTTC
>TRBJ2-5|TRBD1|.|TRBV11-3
CASSIRDSNFETQYF
TGTGCCAGCAGCATTCGGGACAGTAATTTCGAGACCCAGTACTTC
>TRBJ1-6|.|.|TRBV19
CASSINFPAPLHF
TGTGCCAGTAGTATAAACTTCCCGGCACCCCTCCACTTT
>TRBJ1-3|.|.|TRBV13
CASSLGGRNLRDSALSGNTIYF
TGTGCCAGCAGCTTAGGCGGGCGGAACCTCAGGGATTCGGCGCTCTCTGGAAACACCATATATTTT
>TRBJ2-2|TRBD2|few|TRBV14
CASSQDRGLAGGARELFF
TGTGCCAGCAGCCAAGATCGAGGACTAGCGGGGGGAGCTCGGGAGCTGTTTTTT
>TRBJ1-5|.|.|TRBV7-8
CASSSREPTQPQHF
TGTGCCAGCAGCTCCCGGGAGCCGACGCAGCCCCAGCATTTT
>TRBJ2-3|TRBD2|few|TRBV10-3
CAISEGLAGVGDTQYF
TGTGCCATCAGTGAGGGACTAGCGGGAGTAGGGGATACGCAGTATTTT
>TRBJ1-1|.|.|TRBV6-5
CASSTQGGWTEAFF
TGTGCCAGCAGTACTCAGGGTGGCTGGACTGAAGCTTTCTTT
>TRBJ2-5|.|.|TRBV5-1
CASSLSTGGHQETQYF
TGCGCCAGCAGCTTGTCGACAGGTGGACACCAAGAGACCCAGTACTTC
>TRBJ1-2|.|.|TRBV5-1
CASSLLSGFSPGYTF
TGCGCCAGCAGCTTGTTAAGCGGTTTTTCCCCTGGCTACACCTTC
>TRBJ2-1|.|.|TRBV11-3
CASSLGGPGSYNEQFF
TGTGCCAGCAGCTTAGGGGGGCCTGGCTCCTACAATGAGCAGTTCTTC
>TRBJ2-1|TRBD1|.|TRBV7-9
CASSPRTGTHEQFF
TGTGCCAGCAGCCCAAGGACAGGGACCCATGAGCAGTTCTTC
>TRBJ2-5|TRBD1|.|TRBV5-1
CASSHRDRGSGETQYF
TGCGCCAGCAGCCACCGGGACAGGGGATCAGGAGAGACCCAGTACTTC
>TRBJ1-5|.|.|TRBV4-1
CASSHPWGGAMSNQPQHF
TGCGCCAGCAGCCATCCCTGGGGGGGGGCAATGTCCAATCAGCCCCAGCATTTT
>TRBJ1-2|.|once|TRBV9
CASSVGAGAEPNYGYTF
TGTGCCAGCAGCGTAGGAGCAGGGGCCGAACCTAACTATGGCTACACCTTC
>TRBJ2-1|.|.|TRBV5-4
CASSATRSSYNEQFF
TGTGCCAGCAGCGCGACTCGTAGCTCCTACAATGAGCAGTTCTTC
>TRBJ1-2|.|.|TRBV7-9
CSSSLGSKHGYTF
TGTTCCAGCAGCTTAGGGTCTAAGCATGGCTACACCTTC
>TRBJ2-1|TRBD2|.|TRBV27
CASSLSSGGYNEQFF
TGTGCCAGCAGTTTATCTAGCGGGGGATACAATGAGCAGTTCTTC
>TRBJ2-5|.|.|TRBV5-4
CASSPAKEETQYF
TGTGCCAGCAGCCCCGCGAAAGAAGAGACCCAGTACTTC
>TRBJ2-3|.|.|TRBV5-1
CATHPGQGPTDTQYF
TGCGCCACCCACCCAGGGCAGGGGCCAACAGATACGCAGTATTTT
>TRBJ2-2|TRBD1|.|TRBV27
CASSPPGTANTGELFF
TGTGCCAGCAGCCCCCCGGGGACAGCGAACACCGGGGAGCTGTTTTTT
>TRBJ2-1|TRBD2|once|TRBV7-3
CASSPSGDSSYNEQFF
TGTGCCAGCAGCCCGAGCGGGGATAGCTCCTACAATGAGCAGTTCTTC